These 16 T cell receptor beta chains share one sample of origin, sequenced in a study of technical replicates of blood from a handful of donors. Sequenced by immunoSEQ multiplex PCR; TCRdb stores in-frame clones only, minus some. This sample yields more than 60,000 clones, of which around nine tenths are seen a single time; about 5% belongs to the top ten. The source material was PBMCs. Receptors were obtained from a human donor in good health. Some clones in this sample may be carry-over from other donors' samples.

The V and J genes are TRBV30 and TRBJ1-1; weak D call: TRBD1 (6 bases). Germline values: CDR1 GTSNPN, CDR2 SVGIG (reference sequence). This CDR3 comprises 12 residues. Trimming left V 3 bases short and J 11 bases short, with 16 bases between. CDR3 in amino acids: CAWRGGRSEAFF. CDR3 nucleotides: TGTGCCTGGAGGGGGGGGCGGTCGGAGGCTTTCTTT.

J is TRBJ2-5 and V is TRBV11-2, with D perhaps TRBD1 (6 bases). V shed 4 bases and J shed 2 bases, with 11 bases lying between them. CDR3 size: 14 residues. Germline loops: CDR1 SGHAT, CDR2 FQNNGV. The CDR3 DNA reads as TGTGCCAGCAGCTCGGGAAGGGGGCAAGAGACCCAGTACTTC. It translates to CASSSGRGQETQYF.

The chain employs TRBV7-8 and TRBJ2-7; D is ambiguous. V lost 2 bases and J lost 3, with 11 bases in between. The CDR3 has 14 amino acids. CDR1 and CDR2 (germline): SGHVS, FQNEAQ. In DNA form, the CDR3 reads TGTGCCAGCAGCTTAATTAGAGGATACTACGAGCAGTACTTC. Its protein product is CASSLIRGYYEQYF.

The chain joins TRBV30 to TRBJ1-5; 7 nucleotides match TRBD1. There are 13 residues in the CDR3. CDR1 and CDR2 (germline): GTSNPN, SVGIG (reference sequence). J was trimmed by 7 bases and V by 5 bases; bases with no gene match: 8. CDR3 DNA sequence: TGTGCCTGGGGGGCCCCGACAGGGCAGCCCCAGCATTTT. Translating it yields CAWGAPTGQPQHF. The full variable domain, its missing parts supplied by reference TRBV30 and TRBJ1-5, is SQTIHQWPATLVQPVGSPLSLECTVEGTSNPNLYWYRQAAGRGLQLLFYSVGIGQISSEVPQNLSASRPQDRQFILSSKKLLLSDSGFYLCAWGAPTGQPQHFGDGTRLSIL.

This clone was picked up a small number of times. The chain couples TRBV7-8 to TRBJ2-7; a weak D match, TRBD1 (5 bases). Germline CDR1 reads SGHVS; CDR2 reads FQNEAQ. V was clipped by 5 bases and J by 13 bases, with 24 bases between them. The CDR3 spans 14 residues. CDR3 DNA: TGTGCCAGCAGCCTATCCCTGACACAGCCTGGGGCTTACTTC. Protein: CASSLSLTQPGAYF.

V usage is TRBV7-9 and J usage is TRBJ1-5; 7 positions match TRBD1. In germline, CDR1 is SEHNR, CDR2 FQNEAQ (reference sequence). CDR3 length: 14 residues. The V gene end was trimmed by 4 bases and the J gene end by 3 bases; junction bases not matched to a gene: 3. The CDR3 DNA is TGTGCCAGCAGCTCACAGGGGATCAATCAGCCCCAGCATTTT. Translated, it gives CASSSQGINQPQHF.

The genes are TRBV15 and TRBJ1-4; D not certain. The CDR3 has 14 amino acids. CDR1 is LNHNV, CDR2 YYDKDF, per germline (reference sequence). The V gene lost 0 bases and the J gene lost 5 bases, with 7 bases spanning the gap. CDR3 region: CATSRDQENEKLFF. CDR3 coding DNA: TGTGCCACCAGCAGAGATCAGGAAAATGAAAAACTGTTTTTT.

DNA for the CDR3: TGTGCCAGCAGCTTAGTATACGAGGGGGCGAGCACCGGGGAGCTGTTTTTT. Amino acid sequence: CASSLVYEGASTGELFF. The chain carries TRBV7-6 and TRBJ2-2, with 7 nucleotides matching TRBD1. V lost 1 base and J lost 4; bases outside the gene matches: 9. The CDR3 length is 17 residues. CDR1 and CDR2 (germline): SGHVS, FNYEAQ. The full variable domain, with the rest looked up from reference TRBV7-6 and TRBJ2-2, is GAGVSQSPRYKVTKRGQDVALRCDPISGHVSLYWYRQALGQGPEFLTYFNYEAQQDKSGLPNDRFSAERPEGSISTLTIQRTEQRDSAMYRCASSLVYEGASTGELFFGEGSRLTVL.

This clone was seen a single time. This rearrangement joins TRBV11-2 to TRBJ2-1; 12 nucleotides line up with TRBD2. The CDR3 covers 18 residues. The germline CDR1 and CDR2 sequences are SGHAT and FQNNGV. V dropped 0 bases and J dropped 4; count of bases not matched to a gene: 7. The CDR3 here is CASSLDVRLAGGYNEQFF. DNA of the CDR3: TGTGCCAGCAGCTTAGATGTGCGTCTAGCGGGAGGGTACAATGAGCAGTTCTTC.

This rearrangement joins TRBV7-8 to TRBJ2-1, with D perhaps TRBD2 (6 bases). Per the germline V gene, CDR1 is SGHVS and CDR2 is FQNEAQ. V lost 8 bases and J lost 5, with 16 bases in between. There are 14 residues in the CDR3. CDR3 sequence (DNA): TGTGCCAGCCACCGTAGGGGAGGCAACAATGAGCAGTTCTTC. Its protein is CASHRRGGNNEQFF.

This clone has more than one count but fewer than ten. This chain links TRBV21-1 with TRBJ1-1; TRBD1 was called by the table and not checked on the DNA. TRBV21-1 represents a pseudogene. The CDR3 runs to 15 residues. The CDR3 protein is CASLIPPGGLTEAFF. The CDR3 nucleotides read TGTGCCAGCCTCATCCCCCCAGGGGGACTCACTGAAGCTTTCTTT.

This chain connects TRBV5-4 to TRBJ2-5, with no clear D. Germline V gives CDR1 SGHNT, CDR2 YYREEE (reference sequence). V dropped 1 base and J dropped 6 bases, with 10 bases sitting between them. This CDR3 has 13 amino acids. CDR3: CASSLQAAKTQYF. CDR3 coding DNA: TGTGCCAGCAGCTTGCAGGCCGCGAAGACCCAGTACTTC.

The genes are TRBV4-2 and TRBJ2-5; D uncertain. The V and J ends lost 0 bases and 8 bases respectively, with 7 bases between them. CDR1 LGHNA and CDR2 YNFKEQ come from the germline V gene. CDR3 size: 12 residues. CDR3 bases: TGTGCCAGCAGCCAAGACACTCGAACCCAGTACTTC. It codes for CASSQDTRTQYF.

This sequence joins TRBV5-6 and TRBJ2-5, with 11 bases fitting TRBD2. Germline assignment: CDR1 SGHDT and CDR2 YYEEEE. V trimming: 2 bases; J trimming: 2 bases; junction bases outside the gene matches: 2. The CDR3 has 15 amino acids. CDR3 DNA: TGTGCCAGCAGCTTAAGACTAGCGGGACAAGAGACCCAGTACTTC. It specifies CASSLRLAGQETQYF. Variable domain in full (rest from reference TRBV5-6 and TRBJ2-5): DAGVTQSPTHLIKTRGQQVTLRCSPKSGHDTVSWYQQALGQGPQFIFQYYEEEERQRGNFPDRFSGHQFPNYSSELNVNALLLGDSALYLCASSLRLAGQETQYFGPGTRLLVL.

This clone was seen a single time. The chain carries TRBV18 and TRBJ2-7; perhaps TRBD1 as D (6 bases). CDR3 length: 14 amino acids. Germline CDR1 KGHSH, CDR2 LQKENI. Trimming cost V 5 bases and J 5 bases, with 16 bases left between them. The CDR3 bases are TGTGCCAGCTCAGTACCCGGGACACCTGACGAGCAGTACTTC. Translation gives CASSVPGTPDEQYF.

This chain connects TRBV29-1 to TRBJ2-3; weak D call: TRBD1 (6 bases). Germline lookup yields CDR1 SQVTM and CDR2 ANQGSEA. Trimming left V 8 bases short and J 4 bases short, with 13 bases between. The CDR3 covers 12 residues. In nucleotides, the CDR3 is TGCAGCCTCCCACAGGGTCCAGATACGCAGTATTTT. Its protein product is CSLPQGPDTQYF.